This T cell receptor (beta chain) was captured in a study of CD8 T cells in Susac syndrome. When the RNA was reverse transcribed, random hexamers were used with an input of roughly 0.45 to 1 ug. TCRdb reanalysed the immunoSEQ multiplex PCR reads using MiXCR and keeps one entry per CDR3 protein. Seen here are 150,000 to 200,000 distinct CDR3 sequences, 90% to 95% observed once, and the top ten hold 0.065% to 0.1%. Sequencing input: CD4+ T cells from PBMCs. The clonotype originates from a human donor in good health.

CDR3 in amino acids: CASSPELYEQYF. DNA for the CDR3: TGTGCCAGCAGTCCCGAACTATACGAGCAGTACTTC. The genes are TRBV12-3 or TRBV12-4 and TRBJ2-7, with unresolved D. The CDR3 consists of 12 residues. Trimming removed 5 bases at V and 4 bases at J, with 9 bases between.